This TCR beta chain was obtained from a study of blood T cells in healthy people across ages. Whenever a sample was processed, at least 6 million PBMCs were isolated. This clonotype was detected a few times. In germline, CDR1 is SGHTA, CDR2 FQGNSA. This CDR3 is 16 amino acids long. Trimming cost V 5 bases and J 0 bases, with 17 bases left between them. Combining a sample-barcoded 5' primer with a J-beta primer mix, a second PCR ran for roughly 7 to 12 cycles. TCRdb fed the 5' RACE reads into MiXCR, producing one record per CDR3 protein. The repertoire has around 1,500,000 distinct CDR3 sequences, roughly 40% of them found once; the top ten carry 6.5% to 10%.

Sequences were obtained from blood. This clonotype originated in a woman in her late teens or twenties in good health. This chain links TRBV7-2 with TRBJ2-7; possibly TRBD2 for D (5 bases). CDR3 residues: CASSATEGTTSYEQYF. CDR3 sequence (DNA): TGTGCCAGCAGCGCTACTGAGGGCACTACCTCCTACGAGCAGTACTTC.